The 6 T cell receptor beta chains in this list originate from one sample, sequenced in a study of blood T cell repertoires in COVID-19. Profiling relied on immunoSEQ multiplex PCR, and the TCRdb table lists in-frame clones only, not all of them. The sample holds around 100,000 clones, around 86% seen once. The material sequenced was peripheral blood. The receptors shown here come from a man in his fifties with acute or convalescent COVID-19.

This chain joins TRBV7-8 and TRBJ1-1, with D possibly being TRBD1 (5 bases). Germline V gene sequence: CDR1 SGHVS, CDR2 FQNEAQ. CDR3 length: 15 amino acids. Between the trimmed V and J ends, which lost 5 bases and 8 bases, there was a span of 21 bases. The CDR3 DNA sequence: TGTGCCAGCAGCCGTGAACCCGCGGGGGAACGAGAAGCTTTCTTT. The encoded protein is CASSREPAGEREAFF.

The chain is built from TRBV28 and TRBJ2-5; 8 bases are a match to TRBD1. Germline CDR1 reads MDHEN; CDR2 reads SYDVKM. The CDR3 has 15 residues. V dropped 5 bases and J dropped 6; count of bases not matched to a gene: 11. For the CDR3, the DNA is TGTGCCAGCAGTATCTTGACAGGGGACGGAAAGACCCAGTACTTC. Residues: CASSILTGDGKTQYF.

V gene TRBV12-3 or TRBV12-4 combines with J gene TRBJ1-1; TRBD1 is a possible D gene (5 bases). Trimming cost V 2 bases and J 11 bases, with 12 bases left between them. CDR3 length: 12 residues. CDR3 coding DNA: TGTGCCAGCAGTTTACTGGGGCTCGAGGCTTTCTTT. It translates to CASSLLGLEAFF.

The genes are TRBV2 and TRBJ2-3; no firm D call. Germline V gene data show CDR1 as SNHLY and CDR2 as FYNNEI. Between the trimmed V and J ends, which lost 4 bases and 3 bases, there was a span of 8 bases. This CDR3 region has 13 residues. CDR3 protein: CASSVERTDTQYF. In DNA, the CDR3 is TGTGCCAGCAGTGTCGAGAGAACAGATACGCAGTATTTT.

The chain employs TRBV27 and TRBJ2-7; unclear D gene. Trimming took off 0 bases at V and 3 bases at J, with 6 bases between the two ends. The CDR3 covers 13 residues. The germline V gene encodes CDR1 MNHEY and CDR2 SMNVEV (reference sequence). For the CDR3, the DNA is TGTGCCAGCAGTTTATCTTTCTACTACGAGCAGTACTTC. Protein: CASSLSFYYEQYF.

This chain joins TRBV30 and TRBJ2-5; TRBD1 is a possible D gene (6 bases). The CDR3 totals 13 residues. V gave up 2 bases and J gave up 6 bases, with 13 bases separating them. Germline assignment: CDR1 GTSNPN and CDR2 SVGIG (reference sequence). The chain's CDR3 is CAWSTGTAQTQYF. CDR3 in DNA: TGTGCCTGGAGTACAGGGACCGCGCAGACCCAGTACTTC. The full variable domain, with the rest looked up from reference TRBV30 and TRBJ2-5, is SQTIHQWPATLVQPVGSPLSLECTVEGTSNPNLYWYRQAAGRGLQLLFYSVGIGQISSEVPQNLSASRPQDRQFILSSKKLLLSDSGFYLCAWSTGTAQTQYFGPGTRLLVL.